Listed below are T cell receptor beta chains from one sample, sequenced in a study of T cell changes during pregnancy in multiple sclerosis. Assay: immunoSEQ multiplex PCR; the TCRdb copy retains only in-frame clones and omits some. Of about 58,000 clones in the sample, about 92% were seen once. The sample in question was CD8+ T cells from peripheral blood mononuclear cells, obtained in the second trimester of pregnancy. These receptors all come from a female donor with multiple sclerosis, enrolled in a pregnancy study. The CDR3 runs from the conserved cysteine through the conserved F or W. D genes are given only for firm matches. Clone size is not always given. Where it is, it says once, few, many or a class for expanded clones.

CDR3: CASGLGGQGVSYEQYF
DNA: TGTGCTAGTGGTTTGGGGGGACAGGGGGTATCCTACGAGCAGTACTTC
D: TRBD1
J: TRBJ2-7
size: -
V: TRBV12-5

CDR3: CASSPGLDYNEQFF
DNA: TGTGCCAGCAGCCCGGGACTAGACTACAATGAGCAGTTCTTC
D: TRBD2
J: TRBJ2-1
size: -
V: TRBV6-4

CDR3: CASSLATGTEVYEQYF
DNA: TGTGCCAGCAGCTTAGCAACCGGGACAGAGGTCTACGAGCAGTACTTC
D: TRBD1
J: TRBJ2-7
size: -
V: TRBV7-6

CDR3: CASSPVGGQPYGYTF
DNA: TGTGCCAGCAGCCCCGTAGGGGGACAGCCATATGGCTACACCTTC
D: TRBD1
J: TRBJ1-2
size: -
V: TRBV7-2

CDR3: CASSISGATNYGYTF
DNA: TGTGCCAGTAGTATCTCAGGGGCTACTAACTATGGCTACACCTTC
D: -
J: TRBJ1-2
size: -
V: TRBV19

CDR3: CASSPRESDGYTF
DNA: TGCGCCAGCAGCCCTAGGGAGTCTGATGGCTACACCTTC
D: -
J: TRBJ1-2
size: -
V: TRBV4-3

CDR3: CASSMSSGGARTEAFF
DNA: TGTGCCAGTAGTATGAGCTCCGGGGGGGCGAGGACTGAAGCTTTCTTT
D: -
J: TRBJ1-1
size: -
V: TRBV19

CDR3: CASSLKSSGRATSYEQYF
DNA: TGTGCCAGCAGCTTAAAATCTAGCGGGAGAGCAACTTCCTACGAGCAGTACTTC
D: TRBD2
J: TRBJ2-7
size: -
V: TRBV7-2

CDR3: CASGPTGAYEQYF
DNA: TGTGCCAGCGGGCCGACAGGGGCCTACGAGCAGTACTTC
D: TRBD1
J: TRBJ2-7
size: once
V: TRBV7-6

CDR3: CASSYPKQESPSSGANVLTF
DNA: TGCGCCAGCAGCTACCCGAAACAGGAATCACCTAGCTCTGGGGCCAACGTCCTGACTTTC
D: -
J: TRBJ2-6
size: -
V: TRBV5-1

CDR3: CASSLYPRQTFGNTIYF
DNA: TGTGCCAGCAGCTTATACCCGAGACAGACCTTCGGAAACACCATATATTTT
D: -
J: TRBJ1-3
size: -
V: TRBV7-9

CDR3: CASSQVFWSEEYNEQFF
DNA: TGTGCCAGCAGCCAAGTGTTTTGGTCTGAGGAGTACAATGAGCAGTTCTTC
D: -
J: TRBJ2-1
size: -
V: TRBV14

CDR3: CASSPSDTQYF
DNA: TGTGCCAGCAGCCCCAGTGATACGCAGTATTTT
D: -
J: TRBJ2-3
size: -
V: TRBV11-1

CDR3: CASSPLTGGRETQYF
DNA: TGTGCCAGCTCACCTTTGACAGGGGGGCGAGAGACCCAGTACTTC
D: TRBD1
J: TRBJ2-5
size: -
V: TRBV18

CDR3: CASSAPTSGQETQYF
DNA: TGTGCCAGCAGCGCACCAACTAGCGGCCAAGAGACCCAGTACTTC
D: TRBD2
J: TRBJ2-5
size: once
V: TRBV7-9

CDR3: CASSQLSSGRTTDTQYF
DNA: TGCGCCAGCAGCCAGCTCTCTAGCGGGAGAACCACAGATACGCAGTATTTT
D: TRBD2
J: TRBJ2-3
size: -
V: TRBV4-1

CDR3: CASSVEQVSYEQYF
DNA: TGTGCCAGCAGCGTAGAACAGGTGAGCTACGAGCAGTACTTC
D: -
J: TRBJ2-7
size: -
V: TRBV9

CDR3: CASSLSGGFGEQYF
DNA: TGTGCCAGCAGCTTATCGGGAGGATTTGGGGAGCAGTACTTC
D: TRBD2
J: TRBJ2-5
size: -
V: TRBV7-3

CDR3: CASSLRGKNRANEKLFF
DNA: TGTGCCAGCAGCCTAAGGGGGAAGAATCGAGCTAATGAAAAACTGTTTTTT
D: -
J: TRBJ1-4
size: -
V: TRBV7-9

CDR3: CSVDSLGGGNTEAFF
DNA: TGCAGCGTTGACAGTTTGGGGGGAGGGAACACTGAAGCTTTCTTT
D: -
J: TRBJ1-1
size: -
V: TRBV29-1

CDR3: CARSGGRAGDEQFF
DNA: TGTGCCAGATCGGGCGGGAGGGCCGGAGATGAGCAGTTCTTC
D: TRBD2
J: TRBJ2-1
size: -
V: TRBV6-1

CDR3: CASSQEPGQGPRELFF
DNA: TGCGCCAGCAGCCAGGAGCCGGGACAGGGACCCCGGGAGCTGTTTTTT
D: TRBD1
J: TRBJ2-2
size: -
V: TRBV4-3

CDR3: CASSLTGPGEAFF
DNA: TGTGCCAGCAGTTTAACCGGCCCGGGTGAAGCTTTCTTT
D: -
J: TRBJ1-1
size: once
V: TRBV27

CDR3: CASSLILSGGSGANVLTF
DNA: TGTGCCAGCAGCTTAATATTATCTGGGGGCAGTGGGGCCAACGTCCTGACTTTC
D: -
J: TRBJ2-6
size: -
V: TRBV11-2

CDR3: CASSSGGPPYNEQFF
DNA: TGTGCCAGCAGCTCCGGGGGTCCCCCCTACAATGAGCAGTTCTTC
D: -
J: TRBJ2-1
size: -
V: TRBV7-8

CDR3: CASSITQSTDTQYF
DNA: TGTGCCAGTAGTATAACACAGTCCACAGATACGCAGTATTTT
D: -
J: TRBJ2-3
size: -
V: TRBV19

CDR3: CASGFKAGGSETQYF
DNA: TGTGCTAGTGGTTTCAAGGCGGGAGGATCGGAGACCCAGTACTTC
D: TRBD2
J: TRBJ2-5
size: once
V: TRBV12-5

CDR3: CASRWDASEDEQFF
DNA: TGTGCCAGCAGGTGGGATGCTAGCGAAGATGAGCAGTTCTTC
D: -
J: TRBJ2-1
size: -
V: TRBV4-2

CDR3: CASSRLRSGRAISTDTQYF
DNA: TGTGCCAGCAGCCGCCTGAGGAGCGGGAGGGCCATAAGCACAGATACGCAGTATTTT
D: TRBD2
J: TRBJ2-3
size: -
V: TRBV27

CDR3: CASTYSSYNEQFF
DNA: TGTGCCAGTACTTACAGCTCCTACAATGAGCAGTTCTTC
D: -
J: TRBJ2-1
size: -
V: TRBV19

CDR3: CASTPSSGNTIYF
DNA: TGTGCCAGCACCCCCAGCTCTGGAAACACCATATATTTT
D: -
J: TRBJ1-3
size: -
V: TRBV9

CDR3: CASSSTGSVGYTF
DNA: TGTGCCAGCAGTTCCACAGGGTCGGTTGGCTACACCTTC
D: -
J: TRBJ1-2
size: -
V: TRBV27

CDR3: CAISDTGYEQFF
DNA: TGTGCCATCAGTGACACAGGCTATGAGCAGTTCTTC
D: -
J: TRBJ2-1
size: -
V: TRBV10-3

CDR3: CASSALLAGVETQYF
DNA: TGTGCCAGCAGCGCCCTACTAGCGGGAGTGGAGACCCAGTACTTC
D: TRBD2
J: TRBJ2-5
size: -
V: TRBV13

CDR3: CASSEELAGYSYNEQFF
DNA: TGTGCCAGCAGTGAAGAATTGGCAGGGTATTCCTACAATGAGCAGTTCTTC
D: -
J: TRBJ2-1
size: -
V: TRBV6-1